This entry lists 27 T cell receptor beta chains sequenced from one sample in a study of resident and recirculating memory T cells in vitiligo. TCRdb's table, derived via immunoSEQ multiplex PCR, lists solely in-frame clones and lacks some. The table records 40,000 to 50,000 clones, over 90% of them present only once. The sequenced sample was blood. The receptors were gathered from a male donor with vitiligo.

This clone was recorded once. At one end, the junction sequence differs from germline, possibly due to a read error. The chain employs TRBV7-6 and TRBJ2-3, with 8 bases aligning to TRBD2. CDR3 length: 15 amino acids. The germline gives CDR1 SGHVS, CDR2 FNYEAQ. The CDR3 here is CASSLGLAGTGTQYF. Here the CDR3 DNA reads TGTGCCAGCAGCTTAGGGCTAGCGGGCACAGGTACGCAGTATTTT.

CDR3 nucleotide sequence: TGTGCCAGCAGTGAGGGTTTCCAGCAGTACTTC. Protein product: CASSEGFQQYF. This rearrangement joins TRBV6-5 to TRBJ2-7, with D perhaps TRBD2 (5 bases). Per the germline V gene, CDR1 is MNHEY and CDR2 is SVGAGI. The length of the CDR3 is 11 residues. V was trimmed by 5 bases and J by 8 bases, leaving 10 bases between them.

The chain uses TRBV12-5 and TRBJ1-1; unclear D gene. CDR3 size: 17 residues. V lost 0 bases, J lost 1 base, and 15 bases lay in between. Germline CDR1 and CDR2: LGHNT and FRNRAP. CDR3 in DNA: TGTGCTAGTGGTTTGGTAAATAAGGAGGACCCGAACACTGAAGCTTTCTTT. Translating gives CASGLVNKEDPNTEAFF.

The CDR3 DNA reads TGTGCCAGCAGTTACTTTCAGGGACGGGGGACTGAAGCTTTCTTT. Encoded protein: CASSYFQGRGTEAFF. This chain links TRBV6-6 with TRBJ1-1, with D possibly being TRBD1 (5 bases). The V end was cut by 1 base, the J end by 5 bases, with 14 bases between. Germline CDR1 and CDR2: MNHNY and SVGAGI (reference sequence). CDR3 size: 15 residues.

The gene calls are TRBV5-1 and TRBJ2-5; a possible D gene is TRBD2 (6 bases). Between the trimmed V and J ends, which lost 4 bases and 2 bases, there was a span of 9 bases. Germline V CDR1 and CDR2: SGHRS, YFSETQ. The CDR3 runs to 13 residues. CDR3 amino acids: CASSRAGQETQYF. The CDR3 DNA reads as TGCGCCAGCAGCCGGGCGGGGCAAGAGACCCAGTACTTC.

The CDR3 sequence is CASSYSGQGYRAFF. The DNA for the CDR3 is TGTGCCAGCAGTTACTCGGGACAGGGGTATAGAGCTTTCTTT. The gene calls are TRBV6-5 and TRBJ1-1, with 10 bases aligning to TRBD1. The germline V gene has CDR1 MNHEY and CDR2 SVGAGI. CDR3 length equals 14 residues. V shed 0 bases, J shed 10 bases, and the junction held 5 bases outside the gene matches.

In this sample, this clone turned up once. The chain employs TRBV10-3 and TRBJ2-3; maybe TRBD2 (7 bases). The CDR3 runs to 16 residues. CDR1 and CDR2 from the germline V gene are ENHRY and SYGVKD. The V and J ends lost 2 bases and 4 bases respectively, with 16 bases between them. This CDR3 is CAISELAGAVSDTQYF. The CDR3, as DNA: TGTGCCATCAGTGAGCTCGCGGGGGCGGTGTCAGATACGCAGTATTTT.

This sequence joins TRBV5-6 and TRBJ2-1; 8 bases are shared with TRBD1. This CDR3 comprises 14 residues. The J segment lost 1 base and the V segment lost 5 bases, leaving 2 bases of the junction unmatched. Germline V lookup: CDR1 SGHDT, CDR2 YYEEEE. CDR3 region: CASRRDRSYNEQFF. The CDR3 DNA follows: TGTGCCAGCAGACGGGACAGGTCCTACAATGAGCAGTTCTTC.

The chain couples TRBV4-1 to TRBJ2-3, with TRBD2 identical over 8 bases. The CDR3 spans 19 residues. Germline CDR1 reads MGHRA; CDR2 reads YSYEKL. V shed 1 base and J 1 base; nucleotides not matched to a gene: 13. For the CDR3, the DNA is TGCGCCAGCAGCCAAGTCTTAGCGGGGTACCTAGAAGGCACAGATACGCAGTATTTT. Amino acid sequence: CASSQVLAGYLEGTDTQYF.

This rearrangement joins TRBV4-1 to TRBJ1-5, with TRBD1 as a possible D gene (5 bases). The CDR3 has 13 amino acids. The V gene lost 1 base and the J gene lost 6 bases, with 7 bases spanning the gap. From germline, CDR1 is MGHRA and CDR2 YSYEKL. CDR3 nucleotide sequence: TGCGCCAGCAGCCAAGGGGGGGGTCAGCCCCAGCATTTT. Encoded protein: CASSQGGGQPQHF.

This clone was detected only a few times. The gene calls are TRBV7-9 and TRBJ2-1; 10 positions match TRBD2. V lost 3 bases, J lost 4 bases, and 3 bases stayed unmatched. The length of the CDR3 is 15 residues. Looked up from germline, CDR1 is SEHNR and CDR2 is FQNEAQ (reference sequence). The CDR3 loop is CASSFGLAVYNEQFF. Written as DNA, the CDR3 is TGTGCCAGCAGCTTTGGACTAGCGGTTTACAATGAGCAGTTCTTC.

The rearrangement joins TRBV11-2 to TRBJ2-7; D is unclear. CDR3 length: 15 residues. Germline V gene lookup returns CDR1 SGHAT and CDR2 FQNNGV. V gave up 7 bases and J gave up 0 bases, with 16 bases separating them. CDR3 DNA: TGTGCCAGCACCCTCGTGGCTTCCAGCTCCTACGAGCAGTACTTC. This translates into CASTLVASSSYEQYF.

The chain links TRBV6-6 to TRBJ2-1, with TRBD2 matching over 9 bases. The CDR3 runs 16 residues. V gave up 3 bases and J gave up 7 bases; unmatched junction bases: 10. Per the germline V gene, CDR1 is MNHNY and CDR2 is SVGAGI (reference sequence). Written as DNA, the CDR3 is TGTGCCAGCAGTTATGGGGGCGGGGGGGCCTCGAATGAGCAGTTCTTC. Residues: CASSYGGGGASNEQFF.

The chain carries TRBV7-9 and TRBJ1-4; TRBD1 is a possible D gene (5 bases). This CDR3 comprises 13 residues. CDR1 is SEHNR and CDR2 is FQNEAQ in the germline V gene (reference sequence). V gave up 5 bases and J gave up 10 bases, with 14 bases separating them. This chain's CDR3 is CASSLGGARKLFF. Here the CDR3 DNA reads TGTGCCAGCAGCCTCGGCGGGGCTCGAAAACTGTTTTTT.

The chain uses TRBV29-1 and TRBJ2-3; D gene unclear. Germline V gives CDR1 SQVTM, CDR2 ANQGSEA. The CDR3 is 12 amino acids. The V gene lost 6 bases and the J gene lost 2 bases, with 9 bases spanning the gap. CDR3 DNA sequence: TGCAGCGTACAGCAAAACACAGATACGCAGTATTTT. Protein sequence: CSVQQNTDTQYF.

The chain recombines TRBV5-6 with TRBJ1-1; no clear D. The CDR3 extends over 14 amino acids. V lost 1 base and J lost 1, with 8 bases in between. Germline CDR1 is SGHDT and CDR2 is YYEEEE. The CDR3 protein is CASSLLGPNTEAFF. The CDR3 bases are TGTGCCAGCAGCTTGTTGGGCCCGAACACTGAAGCTTTCTTT.

The sample holds one count of this clone. This chain links TRBV19 with TRBJ2-5, with a tentative D call TRBD2 (6 bases). The CDR3 is 17 residues long. Germline CDR1 LNHDA, CDR2 SQIVND (reference sequence). V was clipped by 7 bases and J by 1 base, with 22 bases between them. CDR3 nucleotide sequence: TGTGCCAGTAAACCCGGCGGGGTCGGACGAATCCAAGAGACCCAGTACTTC. This gives the protein CASKPGGVGRIQETQYF.

On this clone: The junction shows a germline mismatch at one end, possibly a read error. The chain combines TRBV7-7 with TRBJ2-2; 8 bases fit TRBD1. CDR1 and CDR2 (germline): SSHAT, FNYEAQ (reference sequence). This CDR3 is 17 amino acids long. The CDR3 spells CASSRWTGIIDTGELFF. Written as DNA, the CDR3 is TGTGCTAGCAGCAGATGGACAGGGATTATCGACACCGGGGAGCTGTTTTTT.

The chain has TRBV5-5 and TRBJ1-5, with D maybe TRBD1 (5 bases). Germline V lookup: CDR1 SGHKS, CDR2 YYEKEE (reference sequence). The V end was cut by 1 base, the J end by 3 bases, with 11 bases between. This CDR3 is 15 amino acids long. The CDR3 DNA reads TGTGCCAGCAGCTTGTTCAGGGCCTCCAATCAGCCCCAGCATTTT. Translating it yields CASSLFRASNQPQHF.

This chain uses TRBV14 with TRBJ2-1; the match to TRBD2 covers 8 bases. Trimming removed 3 bases from V and 1 base from J; junction bases left unmatched: 8. CDR1 and CDR2 from the germline V gene are SGHDN and FVKESK. The CDR3 covers 17 residues. The CDR3 coding sequence is TGTGCCAGCAGCCAGGTTCTCGGCGGGGGGTCCTACAATGAGCAGTTCTTC. Translation gives CASSQVLGGGSYNEQFF.

V is TRBV6-1 and J is TRBJ2-7; possible D gene TRBD1, 5 bases. This CDR3 has 13 amino acids. Per the germline V gene, CDR1 is MNHNS and CDR2 is SASEGT. V was trimmed by 5 bases and J by 4 bases, leaving 12 bases between them. The CDR3 region is CASSQGALYEQYF. Written as DNA, the CDR3 is TGTGCCAGCAGTCAAGGGGCTTTGTACGAGCAGTACTTC.

The chain has TRBV5-1 and TRBJ2-5; 8 positions agree with TRBD2. With V trimmed by 0 bases and J by 5 bases, 9 bases remained unmatched. Germline V gene lookup returns CDR1 SGHRS and CDR2 YFSETQ. The CDR3 has 16 residues. In DNA, the CDR3 is TGCGCCAGCAGCTTGGGTGTAAGCGAGCGGGGGGAGACCCAGTACTTC. It yields the protein CASSLGVSERGETQYF. The whole variable domain, remainder taken from reference TRBV5-1 and TRBJ2-5, is KAGVTQTPRYLIKTRGQQVTLSCSPISGHRSVSWYQQTPGQGLQFLFEYFSETQRNKGNFPGRFSGRQFSNSRSEMNVSTLELGDSALYLCASSLGVSERGETQYFGPGTRLLVL.

A word on this clone: At the DNA level, this CDR3 is encoded by other sequences in the same sample as well. This sequence joins TRBV5-1 and TRBJ2-3; D is ambiguous. The CDR3 is made up of 11 amino acids. Germline V gene sequence: CDR1 SGHRS, CDR2 YFSETQ. Between the trimmed V and J ends, which lost 5 bases and 7 bases, there was a span of 8 bases. CDR3 in DNA: TGCGCCAGCAGGTTCGGGTATACGCAGTATTTT. Its protein product is CASRFGYTQYF.

The sample holds one count of this clone. The junction shows a germline mismatch at one end, possibly a read error. The chain is built from TRBV9 and TRBJ2-3; 7 bases fit TRBD1. Germline lookup yields CDR1 SGDLS and CDR2 YYNGEE. CDR3 length: 12 amino acids. The CDR3 DNA reads TGTGCCAGCGGGGCCCCAGGACAGGTCCTCATTTTT. Protein product: CASGAPGQVLIF.

The chain joins TRBV7-2 to TRBJ2-7, with TRBD2 as a possible D gene (6 bases). CDR1 is SGHTA and CDR2 is FQGNSA in the germline V gene. The CDR3 has 16 residues. Trimming cost V 2 bases and J 5 bases, with 19 bases left between them. CDR3 region: CASSLSGAPLVDEQYF. The CDR3 coding sequence is TGTGCCAGCAGCTTATCGGGAGCACCTTTGGTGGACGAGCAGTACTTC. The full variable domain, rest sourced from reference TRBV7-2 and TRBJ2-7, is GAGVSQSPSNKVTEKGKDVELRCDPISGHTALYWYRQSLGQGLEFLIYFQGNSAPDKSGLPSDRFSAERTGGSVSTLTIQRTQQEDSAVYLCASSLSGAPLVDEQYFGPGTRLTVT.

The chain uses TRBV6-4 and TRBJ2-3; weak D call: TRBD1 (5 bases). The CDR3 contains 15 residues. The V and J ends lost 8 bases and 0 bases respectively, with 15 bases between them. Germline V gene lookup returns CDR1 MRHNA and CDR2 SNTAGT. CDR3 DNA sequence: TGTGCCAGCTCTGCCGAGCCAGGGAGCACAGATACGCAGTATTTT. Its translation is CASSAEPGSTDTQYF.

The chain carries TRBV4-2 and TRBJ2-7; 8 nucleotides match TRBD1. The CDR3 has 16 residues. Germline V gene data show CDR1 as LGHNA and CDR2 as YNFKEQ. The V gene end was trimmed by 1 base and the J gene end by 4 bases; junction bases not matched to a gene: 9. In DNA, the CDR3 is TGTGCCAGCAGCCAAGGAGTCGACAGGGGCACTTACGAGCAGTACTTC. Translated: CASSQGVDRGTYEQYF.